The present T cell receptor beta chain was sequenced within a study of blood T cells in healthy people across ages. Broader study findings: Samples with more naive T cells showed higher observed beta diversity.

V shed 2 bases and J shed 5 bases, with 7 bases lying between them. CDR1 is SGHDT and CDR2 is YYEEEE in the germline V gene. CDR3 size: 13 residues. A second PCR of 7 to 11 cycles used a sample-barcoded 5' primer and a J-beta primer mix. Every sample gave at least 3 million paired-end reads containing CDR3. Via MiXCR, TCRdb re-called the 5' RACE reads, giving one row per CDR3 protein. The sample includes 250,000 to 300,000 distinct CDR3 sequences, around 29% of them seen just once. Concerning this clonotype: Its antigen is currently unknown.

The specimen sequenced was blood. The chain couples TRBV5-6 to TRBJ2-2; tentative D call: TRBD1 (5 bases). This TCR was sampled from a woman aged 70-85 years in good health. In nucleotides, the CDR3 is TGTGCCAGCAGCTTCCAGGGAACCGGGGAGCTGTTTTTT. It yields the protein CASSFQGTGELFF.